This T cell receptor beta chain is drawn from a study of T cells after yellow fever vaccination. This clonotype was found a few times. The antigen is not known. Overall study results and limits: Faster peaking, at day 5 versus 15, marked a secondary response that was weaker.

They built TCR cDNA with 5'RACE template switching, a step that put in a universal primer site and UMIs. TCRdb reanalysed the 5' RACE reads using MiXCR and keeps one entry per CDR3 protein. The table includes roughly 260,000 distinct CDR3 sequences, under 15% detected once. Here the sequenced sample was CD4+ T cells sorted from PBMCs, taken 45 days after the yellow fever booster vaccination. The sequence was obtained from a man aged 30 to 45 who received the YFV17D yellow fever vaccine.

CDR3 sequence reads: CASSPTTGGEQFF. DNA for the CDR3: TGTGCCAGCAGCCCAACAACAGGGGGCGAGCAGTTCTTC. This chain connects TRBV7-3 to TRBJ2-1; 9 bases align to TRBD1. The length of the CDR3 is 13 residues. Germline-derived CDR1 and CDR2 are SGHTA and FQGTGA. Losses at the gene ends were 5 bases for V and 10 bases for J; bases not matched to a gene: 6.